These 28 T cell receptor beta chains originate from one sample sequenced in a study of CD8 T cells in Susac syndrome. Random hexamers primed reverse transcription of about 0.45 to 1 ug RNA. TCRdb fed the immunoSEQ multiplex PCR reads into MiXCR, producing one record per CDR3 protein. The sample has about 200,000 distinct CDR3 sequences, approximately 94% seen once. The sample was CD4+ T cells from PBMCs. All receptors derive from a human donor with multiple sclerosis.

The V call is TRBV9, the J call TRBJ2-7; 8 nucleotides align to TRBD2. Germline CDR1 is SGDLS and CDR2 is YYNGEE. V gave up 2 bases and J gave up 1 base; unmatched junction bases: 5. The CDR3 consists of 15 residues. In DNA form, the CDR3 reads TGTGCCAGCAGCGTCAGCGGGGGCCAATCCTACGAGCAGTACTTC. Translating gives CASSVSGGQSYEQYF.

V gene TRBV14 combines with J gene TRBJ1-2, with a tentative D call TRBD1 (6 bases). Deletions cut 0 bases from V and 6 bases from J, with 11 bases between. CDR3 length: 14 residues. Per germline, CDR1 SGHDN and CDR2 FVKESK. CDR3 region: CASSQDIRGNGYTF. CDR3 coding DNA: TGTGCCAGCAGCCAAGATATCAGGGGCAATGGCTACACCTTC.

The chain combines TRBV29-1 with TRBJ2-1, with 7 bases aligning to TRBD1. V shed 7 bases, J shed 4 bases, and the junction held 7 bases outside the gene matches. CDR1 and CDR2 (germline): SQVTM, ANQGSEA. The CDR3 has 13 residues. As DNA, the CDR3 is TGCAGCGCCGACAGGGCCCCGTACAATGAGCAGTTCTTC. This encodes CSADRAPYNEQFF.

The chain uses TRBV20-1 and TRBJ1-2, with a possible D match to TRBD1 (6 bases). CDR3 size: 13 residues. The germline V gene has CDR1 DFQATT and CDR2 SNEGSKA (reference sequence). V shed 5 bases and J shed 3 bases, with 13 bases lying between them. CDR3 nucleotides: TGCAGTGCTTCCGAGGGGGGGTACTATGGCTACACCTTC. As protein: CSASEGGYYGYTF.

The rearrangement joins TRBV29-1 to TRBJ2-1; no clear D gene. The CDR3 totals 12 residues. V lost 4 bases, J lost 7 bases, and 11 bases lay in between. Germline CDR1 and CDR2: SQVTM and ANQGSEA. CDR3 residues: CSVGASRNEQFF. The CDR3 region has the DNA TGCAGCGTTGGTGCGAGTCGGAATGAGCAGTTCTTC.

The chain couples TRBV20-1 to TRBJ2-5, with a weak D call TRBD2 (5 bases). The germline V gene has CDR1 DFQATT and CDR2 SNEGSKA (reference sequence). CDR3 length equals 13 residues. The V gene lost 3 bases and the J gene lost 9 bases, with 17 bases spanning the gap. CDR3 bases: TGCAGTGCTAGGGACTCCGGTGCTTCCCCCCAGTACTTC. This encodes CSARDSGASPQYF.

This sequence joins TRBV15 and TRBJ2-2; tentative D call: TRBD2 (5 bases). V lost 0 bases, J lost 6 bases, and 8 bases lay in between. The CDR3 consists of 14 residues. Germline loops: CDR1 LNHNV, CDR2 YYDKDF (reference sequence). CDR3 in DNA: TGTGCCACCAGCAGAGATCGGACTGCCGGGGAGCTGTTTTTT. As protein: CATSRDRTAGELFF. The full variable domain, its missing parts supplied by reference TRBV15 and TRBJ2-2, is DAMVIQNPRYQVTQFGKPVTLSCSQTLNHNVMYWYQQKSSQAPKLLFHYYDKDFNNEADTPDNFQSRRPNTSFCFLDIRSPGLGDTAMYLCATSRDRTAGELFFGEGSRLTVL.

In its sample, this clonotype was seen once. V is TRBV6-2 or TRBV6-3 and J is TRBJ2-7; the D gene is possibly TRBD1 (5 bases). The CDR3 totals 12 residues. The V and J ends lost 8 bases and 6 bases respectively, with 14 bases between them. Germline V lookup: CDR1 MNHEY, CDR2 SVGEGT. The CDR3 DNA reads TGTGCCAGCGATCCCCCTGGGGCCGAGCAGTACTTC. Residues: CASDPPGAEQYF.

This clonotype was found once. The chain carries TRBV20-1 and TRBJ2-3; D is tentatively TRBD1 or TRBD2 (6 bases each). CDR1 and CDR2 from the germline V gene are DFQATT and SNEGSKA (reference sequence). With 6 bases removed from V and 2 bases from J, the gap between germline ends came to 15 bases. This CDR3 is built from 14 residues. The DNA of the CDR3 is TGCAGTGCCGGAACGGGGGCCCTCACAGATACGCAGTATTTT. It translates to CSAGTGALTDTQYF.

This chain uses TRBV10-3 with TRBJ1-5; D is perhaps TRBD1 (5 bases). The CDR3 has 13 residues. Germline CDR1 and CDR2: ENHRY and SYGVKD. Trimming took off 10 bases at V and 2 bases at J, with 12 bases between the two ends. This CDR3 is CASQGEGNQPQHF. CDR3 DNA: TGTGCCAGCCAAGGGGAGGGCAATCAGCCCCAGCATTTT.

V and J are TRBV29-1 and TRBJ2-6; no definite D call. The ends were cut back, 6 bases at V and 0 bases at J, with 15 bases in the middle. CDR1 SQVTM and CDR2 ANQGSEA come from the germline V gene. The CDR3 consists of 16 residues. CDR3 DNA: TGCAGCGTGAGTTCCGGGCCCTACTCTGGGGCCAACGTCCTGACTTTC. Protein sequence: CSVSSGPYSGANVLTF.

The chain couples TRBV6-2 or TRBV6-3 to TRBJ2-3; 7 bases fit TRBD1. Germline assignment: CDR1 MNHEY and CDR2 SVGEGT. The CDR3 extends over 13 amino acids. V lost 6 bases and J lost 3; bases outside the gene matches: 3. The CDR3 bases are TGTGCCAGCAGGCGACAGGGTACAGATACGCAGTATTTT. This sequence encodes CASRRQGTDTQYF.

The chain has TRBV6-6 and TRBJ1-1; D ambiguous. Trimming took off 1 base at V and 1 base at J, with 4 bases between the two ends. The germline gives CDR1 MNHNY, CDR2 SVGAGI (reference sequence). CDR3 size: 13 residues. The CDR3 DNA sequence: TGTGCCAGCAGTTACTTTAGGAACACTGAAGCTTTCTTT. Translated, it gives CASSYFRNTEAFF.

The chain is built from TRBV20-1 and TRBJ2-7; TRBD1 is a possible D gene (6 bases). CDR3 size: 15 residues. Germline CDR1 DFQATT, CDR2 SNEGSKA (reference sequence). The V end was cut by 7 bases, the J end by 3 bases, with 22 bases between. DNA of the CDR3: TGCAGTGGTCGGGGTTCCTCGGGACAATTCTACGAGCAGTACTTC. This sequence encodes CSGRGSSGQFYEQYF.

This chain links TRBV6-5 with TRBJ2-1; weak D call: TRBD2 (6 bases). This CDR3 is 15 amino acids long. V was shortened by 5 bases and J by 4 bases, with 15 bases between the two germline ends. The germline V gene encodes CDR1 MNHEY and CDR2 SVGAGI. CDR3 sequence: CASSRLVSEYNEQFF. CDR3 nucleotide sequence: TGTGCCAGCAGTCGACTAGTTTCGGAGTACAATGAGCAGTTCTTC.

CDR3 residues: CASSPYNKAEQFF. The CDR3 DNA reads as TGTGCCAGCAGCCCGTACAATAAGGCTGAGCAGTTCTTC. The chain employs TRBV3-1 and TRBJ2-1; D gene ambiguous. This CDR3 has 13 amino acids. Germline V gives CDR1 LGHDT, CDR2 YNNKEL (reference sequence). V lost 4 bases to trimming and J lost 9 bases, with 13 bases between them.

The chain links TRBV29-1 to TRBJ1-2; D gene uncertain. Trimming took 8 bases from V and 9 from J, leaving 13 bases between them. Germline lookup yields CDR1 SQVTM and CDR2 ANQGSEA. CDR3 length equals 10 residues. This chain's CDR3 is CSSEEGRYTF. The CDR3 coding sequence is TGCAGCTCGGAGGAGGGTCGCTACACCTTC.

The rearrangement joins TRBV20-1 to TRBJ2-1; D unresolved. Germline V gives CDR1 DFQATT, CDR2 SNEGSKA (reference sequence). The CDR3 covers 15 residues. With 3 bases removed from V and 4 bases from J, the gap between germline ends came to 16 bases. The CDR3: CSARTRGSSYNEQFF. Written as DNA, the CDR3 is TGCAGTGCTAGGACGAGAGGCTCCTCTTACAATGAGCAGTTCTTC.

The rearrangement joins TRBV12-3 or TRBV12-4 to TRBJ2-5; a weak D match, TRBD2 (5 bases). The CDR3 contains 12 residues. Trimming left V 6 bases short and J 7 bases short, with 12 bases between. CDR3 amino acids: CASSRLRGTQYF. The CDR3 DNA follows: TGTGCCAGCAGCCGACTCCGGGGGACCCAGTACTTC.

The chain has TRBV20-1 and TRBJ1-5; maybe TRBD1 (5 bases). Trimming cost V 4 bases and J 9 bases, with 16 bases left between them. The CDR3 has 13 residues. Germline CDR1 reads DFQATT; CDR2 reads SNEGSKA (reference sequence). The CDR3 DNA sequence: TGCAGTGCTAAACAGGCCACCGGTGGGCCCCAGCATTTT. It codes for CSAKQATGGPQHF.

The rearrangement joins TRBV7-9 to TRBJ1-1; no clear D gene. This CDR3 spans 15 amino acids. Trimming pared 3 bases from V and 1 base from J, leaving 12 bases between. Looked up from germline, CDR1 is SEHNR and CDR2 is FQNEAQ (reference sequence). The CDR3: CASSFSALGNTEAFF. The DNA for the CDR3 is TGTGCCAGCAGCTTTTCAGCTCTTGGGAACACTGAAGCTTTCTTT. The full variable domain, in which reference TRBV7-9 and TRBJ1-1 provide the parts outside the CDR3, is DTGVSQNPRHKITKRGQNVTFRCDPISEHNRLYWYRQTLGQGPEFLTYFQNEAQLEKSRLLSDRFSAERPKGSFSTLEIQRTEQGDSAMYLCASSFSALGNTEAFFGQGTRLTVV.

This chain joins TRBV9 and TRBJ2-3; D uncertain. Germline CDR1 is SGDLS and CDR2 is YYNGEE. V lost 1 base, J lost 4 bases, and 7 bases lay in between. The CDR3 runs 13 residues. The CDR3 here is CASSVTTADTQYF. The CDR3 DNA reads TGTGCCAGCAGCGTAACGACCGCAGATACGCAGTATTTT.

The chain has TRBV5-1 and TRBJ2-1, with D possibly being TRBD1 (6 bases). This CDR3 is 15 amino acids long. The V gene's germline CDR1 is SGHRS and CDR2 YFSETQ. Trimming removed 4 bases from V and 2 bases from J, with 13 bases in between. This CDR3 reads CASSLDGTTYNEQFF. The CDR3 nucleotides are TGCGCCAGCAGCCTGGACGGGACAACCTACAATGAGCAGTTCTTC.

The V gene is TRBV30, the J gene TRBJ1-5, with 7 bases lining up with TRBD1. The CDR3 extends over 14 amino acids. Germline V CDR1 and CDR2: GTSNPN, SVGIG (reference sequence). V trimming: 0 bases; J trimming: 10 bases; junction bases outside the gene matches: 9. The CDR3 spells CAWSVQGLGVPQHF. For the CDR3, the DNA is TGTGCCTGGAGTGTACAGGGGCTTGGTGTCCCCCAGCATTTT.

V usage is TRBV6-6 and J usage is TRBJ1-2; 10 nucleotides align to TRBD1. The CDR3 is 13 residues long. Trimming cost V 4 bases and J 9 bases; bases outside gene matches: 5. Germline lookup yields CDR1 MNHNY and CDR2 SVGAGI (reference sequence). CDR3 nucleotides: TGTGCCAGCAGTTTGACAGGGGGCATGAGCTACACCTTC. Its translation: CASSLTGGMSYTF.

V usage is TRBV5-1 and J usage is TRBJ2-7, with TRBD2 matching over 11 bases. Looked up from germline, CDR1 is SGHRS and CDR2 is YFSETQ. With 4 bases clipped from V and 4 bases from J, the junction kept 7 bases outside the gene matches. This CDR3 is built from 15 residues. The CDR3 coding sequence is TGCGCCAGCAGCCCAGGACTAGCGGGCCTTTACGAGCAGTACTTC. It translates to CASSPGLAGLYEQYF.

The chain couples TRBV11-1 to TRBJ1-1; D is unclear. CDR1 and CDR2 (germline): SGHAT, FQDESV (reference sequence). V was cut by 1 base and J by 1 base, with 10 bases left in between. The CDR3 is 15 amino acids. The CDR3 sequence is CASSLEARTNTEAFF. CDR3 bases: TGTGCCAGCAGCTTAGAGGCCAGGACGAACACTGAAGCTTTCTTT.

This clonotype was seen once. CDR3 sequence reads: CSASHYEQYF. CDR3 DNA sequence: TGCAGTGCTAGCCACTACGAGCAGTACTTC. The rearrangement links TRBV20-1 to TRBJ2-7; D gene unclear. The germline V and J ends were trimmed by 3 bases and 3 bases, with 3 bases remaining between them. This CDR3 has 10 amino acids. CDR1 and CDR2 (germline): DFQATT, SNEGSKA (reference sequence).